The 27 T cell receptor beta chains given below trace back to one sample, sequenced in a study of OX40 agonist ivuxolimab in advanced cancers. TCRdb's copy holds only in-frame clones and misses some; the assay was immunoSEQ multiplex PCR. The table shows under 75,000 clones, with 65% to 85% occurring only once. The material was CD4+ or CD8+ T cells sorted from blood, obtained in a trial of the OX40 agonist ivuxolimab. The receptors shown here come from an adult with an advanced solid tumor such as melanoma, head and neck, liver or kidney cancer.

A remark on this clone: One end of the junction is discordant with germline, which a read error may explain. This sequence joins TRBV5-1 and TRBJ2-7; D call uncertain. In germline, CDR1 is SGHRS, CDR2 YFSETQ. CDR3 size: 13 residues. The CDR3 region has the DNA TGTGCCAGCAGCTTGGTCCCAGAGGACGAGCAGTACTTC. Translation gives CASSLVPEDEQYF.

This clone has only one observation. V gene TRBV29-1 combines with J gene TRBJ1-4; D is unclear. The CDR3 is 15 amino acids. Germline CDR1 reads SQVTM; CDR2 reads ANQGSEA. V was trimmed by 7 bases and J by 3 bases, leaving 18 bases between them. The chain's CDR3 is CSAMEAGVANEKLFF. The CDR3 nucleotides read TGCAGCGCTATGGAAGCAGGAGTAGCTAATGAAAAACTGTTTTTT.

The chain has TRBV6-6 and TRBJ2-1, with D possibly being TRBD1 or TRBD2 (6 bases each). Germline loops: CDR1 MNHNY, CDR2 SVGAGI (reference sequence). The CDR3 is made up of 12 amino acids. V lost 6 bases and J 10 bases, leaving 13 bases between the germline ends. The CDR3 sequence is CASSLLGGEQFF. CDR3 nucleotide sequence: TGTGCCAGCAGCCTCTTGGGGGGCGAGCAGTTCTTC.

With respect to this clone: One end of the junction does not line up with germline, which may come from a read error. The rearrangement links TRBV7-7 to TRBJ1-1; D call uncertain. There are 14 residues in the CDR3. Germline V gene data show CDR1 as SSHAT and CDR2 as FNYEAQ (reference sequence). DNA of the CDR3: TGTGCTAGCAGCTTATCTATTGATAACACTGAAGCTTTCTTT. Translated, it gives CASSLSIDNTEAFF.

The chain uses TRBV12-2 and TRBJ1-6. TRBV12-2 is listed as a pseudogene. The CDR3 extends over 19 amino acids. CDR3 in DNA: TGTGCAAGTCGCTTAAAACGAGGGAAGGTGAGCTCCTATAATTCACCCCTCCACTTT. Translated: CASRLKRGKVSSYNSPLHF.

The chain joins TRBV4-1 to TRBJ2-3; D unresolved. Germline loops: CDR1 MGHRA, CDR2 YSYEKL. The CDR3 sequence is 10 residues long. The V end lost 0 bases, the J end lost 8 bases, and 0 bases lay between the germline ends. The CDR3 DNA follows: TGCGCCAGCAGCCAAGATACGCAGTATTTT. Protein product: CASSQDTQYF.

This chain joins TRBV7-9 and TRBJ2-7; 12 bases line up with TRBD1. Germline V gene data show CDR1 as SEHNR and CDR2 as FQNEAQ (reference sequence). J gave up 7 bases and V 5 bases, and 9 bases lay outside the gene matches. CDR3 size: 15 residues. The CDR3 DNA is TGTGCCAGCAGCCACACCGGGACAGGGGGCAGGGAGCAGTACTTC. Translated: CASSHTGTGGREQYF.

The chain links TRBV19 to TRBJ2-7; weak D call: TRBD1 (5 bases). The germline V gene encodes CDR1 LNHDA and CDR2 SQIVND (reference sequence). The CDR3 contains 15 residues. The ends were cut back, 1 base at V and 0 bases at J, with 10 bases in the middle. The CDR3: CASSIGPTASYEQYF. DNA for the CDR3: TGTGCCAGTAGTATAGGTCCGACAGCCTCCTACGAGCAGTACTTC.

The CDR3, as DNA: TGTGCCAGCAGTTCCCCCTACTCTGGGGCCAACGTCCTGACTTTC. This encodes CASSSPYSGANVLTF. This chain links TRBV27 with TRBJ2-6; D remains unclear. Trimming pared 4 bases from V and 0 bases from J, leaving 7 bases between. Germline loops: CDR1 MNHEY, CDR2 SMNVEV (reference sequence). This CDR3 region has 15 residues.

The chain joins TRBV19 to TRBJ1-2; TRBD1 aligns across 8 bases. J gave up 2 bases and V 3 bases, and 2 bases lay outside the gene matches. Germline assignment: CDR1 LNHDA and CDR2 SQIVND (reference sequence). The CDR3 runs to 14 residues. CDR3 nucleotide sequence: TGTGCCAGTAGTATCGGGACAGGCAACTATGGCTACACCTTC. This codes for CASSIGTGNYGYTF.

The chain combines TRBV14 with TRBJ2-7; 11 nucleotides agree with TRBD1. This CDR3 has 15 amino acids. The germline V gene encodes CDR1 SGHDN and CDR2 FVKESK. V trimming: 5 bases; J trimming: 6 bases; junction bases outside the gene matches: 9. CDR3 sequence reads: CASSVGQGVPSEQYF. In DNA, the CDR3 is TGTGCCAGCAGCGTGGGACAGGGGGTCCCCTCCGAGCAGTACTTC.

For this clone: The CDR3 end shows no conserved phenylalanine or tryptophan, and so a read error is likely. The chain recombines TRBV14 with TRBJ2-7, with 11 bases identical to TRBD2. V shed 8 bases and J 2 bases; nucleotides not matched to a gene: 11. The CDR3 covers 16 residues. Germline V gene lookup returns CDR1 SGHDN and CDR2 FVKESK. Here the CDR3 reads CASGLAGTVLPYEQYL. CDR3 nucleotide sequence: TGTGCCAGCGGACTAGCGGGCACCGTGTTACCCTACGAGCAGTACCTC.

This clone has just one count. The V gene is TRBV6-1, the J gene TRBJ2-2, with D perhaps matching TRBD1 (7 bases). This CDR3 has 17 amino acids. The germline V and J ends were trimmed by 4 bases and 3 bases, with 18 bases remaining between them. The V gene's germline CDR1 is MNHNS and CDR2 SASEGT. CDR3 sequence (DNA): TGTGCCAGCAGTGCGGATAATTCAGGGGGGTACACCGGGGAGCTGTTTTTT. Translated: CASSADNSGGYTGELFF.

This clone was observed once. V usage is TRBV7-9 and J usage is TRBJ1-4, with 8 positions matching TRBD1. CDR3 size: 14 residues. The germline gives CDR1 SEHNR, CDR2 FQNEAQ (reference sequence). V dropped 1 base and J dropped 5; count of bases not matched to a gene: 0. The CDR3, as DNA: TGTGCCAGCAGCTTAGGGACAGGGAATGAAAAACTGTTTTTT. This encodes CASSLGTGNEKLFF.

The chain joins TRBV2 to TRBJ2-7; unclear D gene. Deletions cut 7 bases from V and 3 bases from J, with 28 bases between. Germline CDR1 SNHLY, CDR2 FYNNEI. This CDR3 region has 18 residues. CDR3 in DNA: TGTGCCAGCAAGAAAATCCCCGACCTGACACGCGAATTCTACGAGCAGTACTTC. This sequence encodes CASKKIPDLTREFYEQYF.

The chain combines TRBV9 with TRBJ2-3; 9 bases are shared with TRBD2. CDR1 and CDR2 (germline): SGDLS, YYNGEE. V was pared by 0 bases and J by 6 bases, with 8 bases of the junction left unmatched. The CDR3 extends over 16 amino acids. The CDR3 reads CASSVVSSGVTDTQYF. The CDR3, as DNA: TGTGCCAGCAGCGTAGTTTCTAGCGGGGTGACGGATACGCAGTATTTT.

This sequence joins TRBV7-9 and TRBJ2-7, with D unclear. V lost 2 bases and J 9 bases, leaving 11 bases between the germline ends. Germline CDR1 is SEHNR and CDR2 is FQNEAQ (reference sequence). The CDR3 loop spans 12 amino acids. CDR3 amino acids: CASSLWTNAQYF. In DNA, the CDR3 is TGTGCCAGCAGCTTATGGACCAACGCGCAGTACTTC. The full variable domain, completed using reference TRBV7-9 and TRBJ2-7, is DTGVSQNPRHKITKRGQNVTFRCDPISEHNRLYWYRQTLGQGPEFLTYFQNEAQLEKSRLLSDRFSAERPKGSFSTLEIQRTEQGDSAMYLCASSLWTNAQYFGPGTRLTVT.

CDR3: CASSLRGGSYNEQFF. The CDR3 DNA reads as TGCGCCAGCAGCTTGAGAGGGGGCTCCTACAATGAGCAGTTCTTC. This rearrangement joins TRBV5-1 to TRBJ2-1, with D perhaps matching TRBD1 (6 bases). This CDR3 comprises 15 residues. Trimming pared 1 base from V and 0 bases from J, leaving 8 bases between. CDR1 is SGHRS, CDR2 YFSETQ, per germline.

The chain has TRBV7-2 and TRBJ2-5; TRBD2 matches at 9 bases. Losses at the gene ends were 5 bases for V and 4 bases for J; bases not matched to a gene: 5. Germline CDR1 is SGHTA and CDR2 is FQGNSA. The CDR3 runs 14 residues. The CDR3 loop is CASSVSGGRETQYF. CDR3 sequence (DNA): TGTGCCAGCAGCGTTAGCGGGGGCCGAGAGACCCAGTACTTC.

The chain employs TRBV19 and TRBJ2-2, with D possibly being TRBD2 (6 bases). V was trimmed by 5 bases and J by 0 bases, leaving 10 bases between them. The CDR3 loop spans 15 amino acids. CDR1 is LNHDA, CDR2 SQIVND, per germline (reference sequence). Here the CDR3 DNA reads TGTGCCAGTAGTGCCTGGGGGGCGAACACCGGGGAGCTGTTTTTT. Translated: CASSAWGANTGELFF. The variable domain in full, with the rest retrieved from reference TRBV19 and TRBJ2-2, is DGGITQSPKYLFRKEGQNVTLSCEQNLNHDAMYWYRQDPGQGLRLIYYSQIVNDFQKGDIAEGYSVSREKKESFPLTVTSAQKNPTAFYLCASSAWGANTGELFFGEGSRLTVL.

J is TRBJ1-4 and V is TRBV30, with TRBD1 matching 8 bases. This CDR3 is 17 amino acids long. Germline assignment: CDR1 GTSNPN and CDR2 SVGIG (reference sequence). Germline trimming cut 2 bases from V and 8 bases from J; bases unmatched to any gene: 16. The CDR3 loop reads CAWSPPGRGLMEEKLFF. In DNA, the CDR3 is TGTGCCTGGAGTCCCCCCGGCAGGGGGCTAATGGAAGAAAAACTGTTTTTT.

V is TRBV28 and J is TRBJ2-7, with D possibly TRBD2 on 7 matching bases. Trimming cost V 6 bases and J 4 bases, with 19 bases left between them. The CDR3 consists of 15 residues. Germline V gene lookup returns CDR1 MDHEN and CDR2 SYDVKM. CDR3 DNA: TGTGCCAGCAGCCCGACGGAGGGGGGGCGATACGAGCAGTACTTC. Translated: CASSPTEGGRYEQYF.

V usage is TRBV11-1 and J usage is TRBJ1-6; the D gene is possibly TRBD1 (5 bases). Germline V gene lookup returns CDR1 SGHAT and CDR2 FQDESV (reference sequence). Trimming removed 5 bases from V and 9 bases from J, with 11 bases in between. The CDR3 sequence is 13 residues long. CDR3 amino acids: CASSGDRGSPLHF. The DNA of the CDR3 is TGTGCCAGCAGCGGAGATAGGGGTTCACCCCTCCACTTT.

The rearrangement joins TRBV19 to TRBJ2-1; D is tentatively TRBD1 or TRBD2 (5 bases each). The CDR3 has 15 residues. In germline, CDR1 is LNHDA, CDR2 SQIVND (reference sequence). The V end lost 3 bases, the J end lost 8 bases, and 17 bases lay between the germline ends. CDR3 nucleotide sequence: TGTGCCAGTAGTATCGAGGGCAGGGATGTGGATGAGCAGTTCTTC. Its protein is CASSIEGRDVDEQFF.

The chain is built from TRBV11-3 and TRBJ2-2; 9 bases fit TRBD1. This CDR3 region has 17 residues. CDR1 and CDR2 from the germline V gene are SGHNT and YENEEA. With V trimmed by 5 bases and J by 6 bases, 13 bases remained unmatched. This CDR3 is CASSPFGGTGNPGELFF. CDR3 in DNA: TGTGCCAGCAGCCCTTTCGGTGGGACAGGGAATCCCGGGGAGCTGTTTTTT.

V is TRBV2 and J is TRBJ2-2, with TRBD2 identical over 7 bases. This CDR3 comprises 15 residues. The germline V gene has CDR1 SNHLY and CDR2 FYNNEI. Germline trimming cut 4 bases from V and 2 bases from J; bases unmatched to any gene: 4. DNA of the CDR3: TGTGCCAGCAGTGTAAGCGGGGCTAACACCGGGGAGCTGTTTTTT. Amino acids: CASSVSGANTGELFF.

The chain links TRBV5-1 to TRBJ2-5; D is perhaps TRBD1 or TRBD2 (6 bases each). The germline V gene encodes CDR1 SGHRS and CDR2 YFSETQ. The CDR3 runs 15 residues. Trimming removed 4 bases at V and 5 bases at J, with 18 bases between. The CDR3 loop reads CASSPGAGQGETQYF. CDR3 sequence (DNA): TGCGCCAGCAGCCCGGGGGCAGGGCAAGGTGAGACCCAGTACTTC.